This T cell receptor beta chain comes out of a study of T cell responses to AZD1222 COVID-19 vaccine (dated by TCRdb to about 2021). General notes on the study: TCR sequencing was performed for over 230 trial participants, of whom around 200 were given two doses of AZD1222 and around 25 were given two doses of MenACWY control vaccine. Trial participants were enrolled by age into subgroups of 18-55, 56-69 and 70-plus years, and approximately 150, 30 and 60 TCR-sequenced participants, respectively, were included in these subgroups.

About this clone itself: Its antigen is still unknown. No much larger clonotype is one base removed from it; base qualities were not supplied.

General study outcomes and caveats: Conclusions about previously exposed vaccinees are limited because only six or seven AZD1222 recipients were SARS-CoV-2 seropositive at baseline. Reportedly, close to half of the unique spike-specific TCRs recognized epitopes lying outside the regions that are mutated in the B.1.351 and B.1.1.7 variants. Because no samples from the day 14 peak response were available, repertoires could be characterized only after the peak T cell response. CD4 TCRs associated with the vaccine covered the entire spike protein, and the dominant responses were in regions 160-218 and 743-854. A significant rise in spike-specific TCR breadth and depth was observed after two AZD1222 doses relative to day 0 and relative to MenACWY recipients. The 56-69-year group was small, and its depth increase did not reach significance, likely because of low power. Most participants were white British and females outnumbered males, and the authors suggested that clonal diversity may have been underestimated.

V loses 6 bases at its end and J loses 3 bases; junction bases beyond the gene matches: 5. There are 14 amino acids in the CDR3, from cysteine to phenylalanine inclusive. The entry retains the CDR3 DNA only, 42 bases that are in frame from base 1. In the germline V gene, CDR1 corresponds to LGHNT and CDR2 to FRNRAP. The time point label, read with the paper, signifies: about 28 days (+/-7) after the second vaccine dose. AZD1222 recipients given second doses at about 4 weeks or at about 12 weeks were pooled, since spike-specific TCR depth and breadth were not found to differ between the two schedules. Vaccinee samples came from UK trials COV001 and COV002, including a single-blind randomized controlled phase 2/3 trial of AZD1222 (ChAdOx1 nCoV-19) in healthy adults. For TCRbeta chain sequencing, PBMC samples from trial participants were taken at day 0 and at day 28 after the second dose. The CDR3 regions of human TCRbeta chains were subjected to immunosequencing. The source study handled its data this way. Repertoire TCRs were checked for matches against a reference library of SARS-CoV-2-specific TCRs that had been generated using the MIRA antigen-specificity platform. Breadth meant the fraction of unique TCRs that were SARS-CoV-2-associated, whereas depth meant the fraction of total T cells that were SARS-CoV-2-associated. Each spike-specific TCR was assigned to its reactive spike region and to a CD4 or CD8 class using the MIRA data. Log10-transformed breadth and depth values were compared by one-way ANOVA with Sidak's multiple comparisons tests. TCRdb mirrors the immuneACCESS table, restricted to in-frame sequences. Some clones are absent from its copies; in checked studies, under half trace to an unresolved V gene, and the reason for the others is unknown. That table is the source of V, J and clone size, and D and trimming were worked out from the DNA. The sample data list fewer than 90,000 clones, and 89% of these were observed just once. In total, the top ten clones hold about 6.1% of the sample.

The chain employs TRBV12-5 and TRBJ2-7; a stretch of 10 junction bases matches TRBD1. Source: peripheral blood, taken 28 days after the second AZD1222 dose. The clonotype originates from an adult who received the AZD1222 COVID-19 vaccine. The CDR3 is CASGRRDRGYEQYF. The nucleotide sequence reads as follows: TGTGCTAGTGGAAGGAGGGACAGGGGCTACGAGCAGTACTTC.